This TCR beta chain was sequenced in a study of T cells in Graves' hyperthyroidism and ophthalmopathy. Across the whole study: Peripheral blood was taken when the disease was first diagnosed, before any treatment began. Study-wide results and caveats: Most clonotypes expanded in thyroid above 0.001 were likewise present in blood.

From RNA transcripts, TCR beta CDR3 regions were amplified. The HTBI primer set drove a first-round RT-PCR of the TCR CDR3. From the multiplex PCR reads, TCRdb called clonotypes with MiXCR, one entry per CDR3 protein. The sample has hundreds of thousands of distinct CDR3 sequences, about 15% seen once. The germline gives CDR1 MNHNS, CDR2 SASEGT. V trimming: 8 bases; J trimming: 7 bases; junction bases outside the gene matches: 7. This CDR3 is built from 13 residues. For ophthalmopathy patients, the Clinical Activity Score was at least 3 and the NOSPECS grade at least 4; duration was under 3 months. In this sample, this clonotype turned up many times. The antigen remains undetermined.

This receptor was taken from a woman between 35 and 50 years old with Graves' ophthalmopathy. The V gene is TRBV6-1, the J gene TRBJ1-4; TRBD1 aligns across 7 bases. The sequenced material came from blood. The CDR3 here is CASRDRESEKLFF. For the CDR3, the DNA is TGTGCCAGCCGAGACAGGGAAAGTGAAAAACTGTTTTTT.